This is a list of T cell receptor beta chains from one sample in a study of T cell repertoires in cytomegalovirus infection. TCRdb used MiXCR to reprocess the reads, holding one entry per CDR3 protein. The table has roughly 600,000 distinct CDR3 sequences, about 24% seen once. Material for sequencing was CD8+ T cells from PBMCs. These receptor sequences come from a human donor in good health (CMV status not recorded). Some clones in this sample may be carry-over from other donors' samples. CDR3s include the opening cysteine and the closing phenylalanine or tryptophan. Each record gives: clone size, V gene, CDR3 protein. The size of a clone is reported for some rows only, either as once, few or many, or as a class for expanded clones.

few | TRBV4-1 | CASSQGAGGPTDTQYF
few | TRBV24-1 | CAPGSETEAFF
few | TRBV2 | CASHSGRKNEKLFF
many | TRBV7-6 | CASGGQSYNEQFF
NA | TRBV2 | CASSPTSAGGEQYF
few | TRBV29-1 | CSVEDSADSSGNTIYF
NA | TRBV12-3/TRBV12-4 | CASMGDPNIQYF
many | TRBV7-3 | CASSLNGQMNTEAFF
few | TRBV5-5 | CASSLGDPQLLLYGYTF
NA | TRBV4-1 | CASSQESAGTADTQYF
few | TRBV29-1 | CSVPIGGYTF
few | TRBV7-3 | CASSISGTATGELFF
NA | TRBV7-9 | CASSSSGGVGNEQFF
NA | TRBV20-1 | CSASTTVVEMMNTEAFF
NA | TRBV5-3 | CASSLTGILDVQYF
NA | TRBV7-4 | CASRVRGGITSYEQYF
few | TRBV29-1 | CSVLREGNIQYF
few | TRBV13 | CASSPGTGRSYEQYF
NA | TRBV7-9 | CASRPYNTEAFF
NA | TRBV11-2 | CASSPLGGPLWETQYF
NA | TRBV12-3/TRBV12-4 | CASPQGEPCNEQFF
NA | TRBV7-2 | CASSLPGRGEQFF
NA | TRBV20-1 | CSARTILGLAGVVTDTQYF
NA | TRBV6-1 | CASSPPAGLSYNSPLHF
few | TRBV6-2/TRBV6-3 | CASSFAADTQYF
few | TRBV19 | CASSIDLGTSGANPYEQYF
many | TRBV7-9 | CASSSTGGDYEQYF
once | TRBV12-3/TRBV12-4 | CASGFSGALQETQYF
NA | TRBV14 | CASSQNPGGIQETQYF
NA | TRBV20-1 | CSAPPVPNTEAFF
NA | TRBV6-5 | CASSYGWGGRELFF
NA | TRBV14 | CASSQVPPDRAGEQFF
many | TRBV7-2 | CASSSSGGFQETQYF
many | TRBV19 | CASSPGTIYEQYF
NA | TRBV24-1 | CATMEGTGELFF
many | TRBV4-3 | CASSRDRSLNTEAFF
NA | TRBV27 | CASSLRGLSDTQYF
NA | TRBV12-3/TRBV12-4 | CANSSRFFETQYF
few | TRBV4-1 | CASSLRGGGGELFF
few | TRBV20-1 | CSASRTSGGALSGANVLTF